The present T cell receptor (beta chain) was sequenced within a study of CXCR3-negative and CXCR3-positive naive CD8 T cells. Study-wide results and caveats: Comparison of naive CXCR3-negative and CXCR3-positive cells revealed similar TRBV-TRBJ usage, while memory cells differed. It was found that naive subsets had comparable surface CD5, and TCR strength was inferred from TRB CDR3 properties.

Researchers reported sorting every CD8+ T cell subset in triplicate, around 300,000 cells per sort. A note on this clonotype: What it recognizes is unknown.

The TRB cDNA libraries were prepared by 5' RACE with UMI labels. Using the 5' RACE reads, TCRdb records one entry per CDR3 protein without DNA. The sample data list more than 45,000 distinct CDR3 sequences. CDR1 and CDR2 from the germline V gene are ENHRY and SYGVKD. The CDR3 extends over 11 amino acids. The receptor was derived from a human donor in good health. Some clones in this sample may be carry-over from other donors' samples. Sequencing was done on a sample of memory CD8+ T cells from blood. V usage is TRBV10-3 and J usage is TRBJ2-2; the TCRdb D gene call, TRBD1, has no DNA to confirm it. The CDR3 loop reads CAITGTGELFF.